The 31 T cell receptor beta chains presented below share a single source sample, sequenced in a study of control samples from healthy donors and cancer patients. Sequencing used immunoSEQ multiplex PCR; TCRdb keeps in-frame clones, though not all of them. The table lists 120,000 or so clones, roughly 95% of them singletons, with less than 4.5% in the top ten. The specimen sequenced was blood. The receptors shown here come from a man aged 30-40 years in good health.

The chain recombines TRBV5-6 with TRBJ1-4; D unclear. Between the trimmed V and J ends, which lost 0 bases and 8 bases, there was a span of 8 bases. This CDR3 comprises 13 residues. Germline V CDR1 and CDR2: SGHDT, YYEEEE. The CDR3 loop reads CASSLVGREKLFF. DNA of the CDR3: TGTGCCAGCAGCTTGGTCGGGAGAGAAAAACTGTTTTTT.

In the case of this clone: A read error may produce the germline difference seen at one junction end. The chain links TRBV7-7 to TRBJ2-1; D gene unclear. In germline, CDR1 is SSHAT, CDR2 FNYEAQ (reference sequence). This CDR3 comprises 14 residues. CDR3 nucleotide sequence: TGTGCTAGCAGCTTAGAGGTGGGGTCTAAGGAGCAGTTCTTC. Translation gives CASSLEVGSKEQFF.

This chain joins TRBV13 and TRBJ2-5; TRBD1 matches at 9 bases. Trimming at V came to 0 bases and at J to 4 bases, leaving 6 bases not matched to a gene. The germline V gene encodes CDR1 PRHDT and CDR2 FYEKMQ (reference sequence). This CDR3 has 16 amino acids. In DNA, the CDR3 is TGTGCCAGCAGCTTAGGCGAGGACAGGGGTAGAGAGACCCAGTACTTC. Protein sequence: CASSLGEDRGRETQYF.

This clone was recorded once. The rearrangement uses TRBV27 and TRBJ2-1; D might be TRBD1 (5 bases). V gave up 5 bases and J gave up 9 bases, with 17 bases separating them. The CDR3 runs 14 residues. Germline V CDR1 and CDR2: MNHEY, SMNVEV (reference sequence). The CDR3 reads CASSRIQRTTEQFF. For the CDR3, the DNA is TGTGCCAGCAGTCGTATACAGAGGACAACTGAGCAGTTCTTC.

This chain links TRBV13 with TRBJ2-3, with D perhaps matching TRBD1 (5 bases). CDR1 and CDR2 (germline): PRHDT, FYEKMQ (reference sequence). The ends were cut back, 1 base at V and 6 bases at J, with 11 bases in the middle. The CDR3 extends over 14 amino acids. CDR3 nucleotide sequence: TGTGCCAGCAGCTTAGATGCAGGGTCCGATACGCAGTATTTT. It encodes CASSLDAGSDTQYF.

The chain carries TRBV4-1 and TRBJ1-2; 7 nucleotides agree with TRBD1. CDR1 and CDR2 (germline): MGHRA, YSYEKL. Trimming cost V 1 base and J 4 bases; bases outside gene matches: 12. The CDR3 loop spans 17 amino acids. The CDR3 DNA reads as TGCGCCAGCAGCCAAGGGAGGGCTCGAGGGGGCCCCTATGGCTACACCTTC. Protein product: CASSQGRARGGPYGYTF.

The genes are TRBV7-3 and TRBJ2-2; D is unresolved. Germline CDR1 and CDR2: SGHTA and FQGTGA. Trimming shortened V by 3 bases and J by 3 bases, and 8 bases separated the two germline ends. The CDR3 covers 14 residues. CDR3 in amino acids: CASSFRRYTGELFF. In DNA, the CDR3 is TGTGCCAGCAGCTTTAGGCGGTACACCGGGGAGCTGTTTTTT.

This chain links TRBV4-3 with TRBJ2-3; 8 nucleotides line up with TRBD1. With 5 bases clipped from V and 7 bases from J, the junction kept 14 bases outside the gene matches. Germline V gene data show CDR1 as LGHNA and CDR2 as YSLEER. There are 16 residues in the CDR3. CDR3 in amino acids: CASSEDRVRYTNTQYF. The CDR3, as DNA: TGCGCCAGCAGCGAGGACAGGGTTAGGTATACGAATACGCAGTATTTT.

This chain uses TRBV5-6 with TRBJ1-2, with a tentative D call TRBD1 (5 bases). Germline V lookup: CDR1 SGHDT, CDR2 YYEEEE. Trimming left V 4 bases short and J 1 base short, with 11 bases between. CDR3 length: 14 residues. The CDR3 reads CASSMGRGNYGYTF. The CDR3 DNA sequence: TGTGCCAGCAGCATGGGACGCGGTAACTATGGCTACACCTTC.

The chain carries TRBV5-1 and TRBJ1-4; no definite D call. Germline-derived CDR1 and CDR2 are SGHRS and YFSETQ. The V and J ends lost 5 bases and 3 bases respectively, with 11 bases between them. CDR3 length equals 14 residues. This CDR3 reads CASRTGAANEKLFF. CDR3 in DNA: TGCGCCAGCAGGACCGGTGCCGCTAATGAAAAACTGTTTTTT.

CDR3 nucleotides: TGTGCCTGGAGTGTACCTTCAGGAGTAAGAGGAGTGAACACTGAAGCTTTCTTT. Amino acid sequence: CAWSVPSGVRGVNTEAFF. The V call is TRBV30, the J call TRBJ1-1; unclear D gene. Germline CDR1 reads GTSNPN; CDR2 reads SVGIG (reference sequence). The V end lost 0 bases, the J end lost 0 bases, and 20 bases lay between the germline ends. The CDR3 covers 18 residues.

The rearrangement links TRBV27 to TRBJ2-3; 9 bases line up with TRBD2. Germline V gene lookup returns CDR1 MNHEY and CDR2 SMNVEV (reference sequence). CDR3 size: 15 residues. V shed 6 bases and J 0 bases; nucleotides not matched to a gene: 4. CDR3 protein: CASRLTSGSTDTQYF. CDR3 coding DNA: TGTGCCAGCAGGCTGACTAGCGGTAGCACAGATACGCAGTATTTT.

V and J are TRBV18 and TRBJ1-2, with 10 bases matching TRBD1. This CDR3 is built from 15 residues. After removal of 0 bases from V and 6 bases from J, the junction contained 4 bases not matched to a gene. In germline, CDR1 is KGHSH, CDR2 LQKENI. The CDR3 sequence: CASSPPRTGGNGYTF. The CDR3 bases are TGTGCCAGCTCACCACCGCGGACAGGGGGGAATGGCTACACCTTC.

This clone showed up just once. This rearrangement joins TRBV3-1 (or the pseudogene TRBV3-2) to TRBJ1-4; 7 bases are a match to TRBD1. Germline V gene sequence: CDR1 LGHDT, CDR2 YNNKEL (reference sequence). The CDR3 covers 16 residues. Trimming removed 1 base from V and 8 bases from J; junction bases left unmatched: 10. The DNA for the CDR3 is TGTGCCAGCAGCCAAGGGGGCGGAGGGGGCTACGAAAAACTGTTTTTT. It encodes CASSQGGGGGYEKLFF.

V usage is TRBV4-1 and J usage is TRBJ1-2; D not resolved. V lost 1 base and J lost 4, with 16 bases in between. CDR3 length equals 16 residues. Germline V lookup: CDR1 MGHRA, CDR2 YSYEKL. The CDR3 bases are TGCGCCAGCAGCCAAGTACTAACTCCCGGTGGCTATGGCTACACCTTC. It codes for CASSQVLTPGGYGYTF.

The chain uses TRBV11-2 and TRBJ1-4, with D unresolved. V lost 4 bases, J lost 8 bases, and 17 bases lay in between. The germline V gene encodes CDR1 SGHAT and CDR2 FQNNGV. The CDR3 contains 15 residues. This chain's CDR3 is CASSSGRNSGEKLFF. The CDR3 DNA reads as TGTGCCAGCAGCTCCGGGCGAAACAGCGGGGAAAAACTGTTTTTT.

With respect to this clone: Other DNA sequences in this sample translate to the same CDR3. The CDR3 coding sequence is TGTGCCAGCAGCCCAAGGACAGGGGGTGCTTATAATTCACCCCTCCACTTT. Translation gives CASSPRTGGAYNSPLHF. The chain joins TRBV7-8 to TRBJ1-6; 10 bases match TRBD1. Germline values: CDR1 SGHVS, CDR2 FQNEAQ. The CDR3 extends over 17 amino acids. The V gene end was trimmed by 5 bases and the J gene end by 4 bases; junction bases not matched to a gene: 8. The full variable domain, with the rest looked up from reference TRBV7-8 and TRBJ1-6, is GAGVSQSPRYKVAKRGQDVALRCDPISGHVSLFWYQQALGQGPEFLTYFQNEAQLDKSGLPSDRFFAERPEGSVSTLKIQRTQQEDSAVYLCASSPRTGGAYNSPLHFGNGTRLTVT.

The CDR3 region has the DNA TGTGCCAGCAGTTACAGCGGGGGGGCCCTGGAGACCCAGTACTTC. Amino acid sequence: CASSYSGGALETQYF. This rearrangement joins TRBV6-5 to TRBJ2-5, with 10 bases matching TRBD2. The V segment lost 2 bases and the J segment 5 bases; nucleotides outside the gene matches: 5. The CDR3 is made up of 15 amino acids. Germline V lookup: CDR1 MNHEY, CDR2 SVGAGI.

V and J are TRBV6-1 and TRBJ1-3; tentatively, D is TRBD1 (5 bases). The length of the CDR3 is 15 residues. Germline-derived CDR1 and CDR2 are MNHNS and SASEGT. V was cut by 3 bases and J by 0 bases, with 9 bases left in between. CDR3 nucleotides: TGTGCCAGCAGTGAGGGACTTACCTCTGGAAACACCATATATTTT. The encoded protein is CASSEGLTSGNTIYF.

V and J are TRBV2 and TRBJ2-2; a weak D match, TRBD1 (5 bases). Germline V CDR1 and CDR2: SNHLY, FYNNEI. The CDR3 is 15 residues long. Trimming shortened V by 6 bases and J by 2 bases, and 13 bases separated the two germline ends. As DNA, the CDR3 is TGTGCCAGCAGGAGGACACCCCTAAACACCGGGGAGCTGTTTTTT. It specifies CASRRTPLNTGELFF.

The chain joins TRBV24-1 to TRBJ2-7; D unresolved. This CDR3 region has 17 residues. Germline CDR1 is KGHDR and CDR2 is SFDVKD. V was clipped by 6 bases and J by 0 bases, with 20 bases between them. The CDR3 DNA sequence: TGTGCCACCAGTCTTTTCCCGATCGACACTTGCTCCTACGAGCAGTACTTC. It translates to CATSLFPIDTCSYEQYF.

The V call is TRBV12-5, the J call TRBJ1-1; D is possibly TRBD1 (6 bases). Germline lookup yields CDR1 LGHNT and CDR2 FRNRAP. There are 15 residues in the CDR3. Trimming shortened V by 1 base and J by 7 bases, and 16 bases separated the two germline ends. This CDR3 is CASGLAGPTQGEAFF. The CDR3 DNA follows: TGTGCTAGTGGTTTGGCCGGACCAACACAGGGTGAAGCTTTCTTT. Supplemented by reference TRBV12-5 and TRBJ1-1, the full variable domain reads DARVTQTPRHKVTEMGQEVTMRCQPILGHNTVFWYRQTMMQGLELLAYFRNRAPLDDSGMPKDRFSAEMPDATLATLKIQPSEPRDSAVYFCASGLAGPTQGEAFFGQGTRLTVV.

The chain recombines TRBV4-3 with TRBJ2-7, with TRBD2 matching over 9 bases. The CDR3 contains 15 residues. V was pared by 1 base and J by 0 bases, with 1 base of the junction left unmatched. Germline CDR1 reads LGHNA; CDR2 reads YSLEER. This chain's CDR3 is CASSQGGGASYEQYF. The DNA of the CDR3 is TGCGCCAGCAGCCAAGGCGGGGGGGCCTCCTACGAGCAGTACTTC.

This rearrangement joins TRBV29-1 to TRBJ1-2, with TRBD1 matching over 7 bases. Trimming removed 4 bases from V and 7 bases from J; junction bases left unmatched: 6. The CDR3 consists of 12 residues. Germline CDR1 SQVTM, CDR2 ANQGSEA. CDR3 in DNA: TGCAGCGTTGTCACAGGGGCAGGTGGCTACACCTTC. Translated: CSVVTGAGGYTF.

The rearrangement uses TRBV18 and TRBJ1-4; a possible D gene is TRBD1 (5 bases). The ends were cut back, 3 bases at V and 8 bases at J, with 16 bases in the middle. Germline CDR1 and CDR2: KGHSH and LQKENI. The CDR3 contains 15 residues. The chain's CDR3 is CASSPFIKGDEKLFF. CDR3 sequence (DNA): TGTGCCAGCTCACCCTTCATAAAAGGGGACGAAAAACTGTTTTTT.

This rearrangement joins TRBV5-6 to TRBJ1-6; perhaps TRBD1 as D (6 bases). Germline CDR1 reads SGHDT; CDR2 reads YYEEEE. V was cut by 4 bases and J by 0 bases, with 17 bases left in between. This CDR3 has 18 residues. The CDR3 spells CASSRTQGPSSYNSPLHF. The CDR3 coding sequence is TGTGCCAGCAGCCGAACGCAGGGGCCAAGCTCCTATAATTCACCCCTCCACTTT.

CDR3 sequence (DNA): TGTGCCAGCAGTTTACGACAGGGGTTGGGGTCCTACGAGCAGTACTTC. Amino acids: CASSLRQGLGSYEQYF. This chain links TRBV27 with TRBJ2-7, with TRBD1 matching 8 bases. The germline CDR1 and CDR2 sequences are MNHEY and SMNVEV (reference sequence). This CDR3 region has 16 residues. V trimming: 2 bases; J trimming: 1 base; junction bases outside the gene matches: 7.

CDR3 DNA sequence: TGCGCCAGCAGTGAGGCTAGCGGGGGGTACAATGAGCAGTTCTTC. It encodes CASSEASGGYNEQFF. This sequence joins TRBV10-1 and TRBJ2-1, with TRBD2 matching 11 bases. This CDR3 region has 15 residues. CDR1 is WNHNN, CDR2 SYGVQD, per germline (reference sequence). The trim removed 2 bases at V and 4 bases at J, leaving 1 base unmatched.

CDR3 sequence (DNA): TGTGCCAGCAGCTCCGGGACAGGTGGAGGGCCCGAGCAGTACTTC. This codes for CASSSGTGGGPEQYF. V and J are TRBV7-9 and TRBJ2-7; TRBD1 agrees at 8 bases. Per the germline V gene, CDR1 is SEHNR and CDR2 is FQNEAQ (reference sequence). This CDR3 has 15 residues. After removal of 4 bases from V and 6 bases from J, the junction contained 11 bases not matched to a gene.

V gene TRBV6-4 combines with J gene TRBJ2-5; 9 bases are a match to TRBD2. The CDR3 sequence is 14 residues long. CDR1 MRHNA and CDR2 SNTAGT come from the germline V gene. J gave up 2 bases and V 5 bases, and 3 bases lay outside the gene matches. The CDR3 nucleotides are TGTGCCAGCAGTCCTAGCGGGGATCAAGAGACCCAGTACTTC. Translating it yields CASSPSGDQETQYF.

The genes are TRBV6-2 or TRBV6-3 and TRBJ2-7; 11 bases match TRBD2. V dropped 3 bases and J dropped 10; count of bases not matched to a gene: 11. The length of the CDR3 is 15 residues. CDR1 and CDR2 from the germline V gene are MNHEY and SVGEGT. CDR3 sequence (DNA): TGTGCCAGCAGTTATGGGACTAGCGGCTCCCGCGCACAGTACTTC. This translates into CASSYGTSGSRAQYF.